The rows below give T cell receptor beta chains drawn from one sample of a study of Tregs in tolerant kidney transplant recipients. Produced via immunoSEQ multiplex PCR; TCRdb's table is partial and in-frame only. The sample yields about 110,000 clones, 90% seen once. The sequences come from CD4+ T cells from blood, collected before the transplant. The receptor source for this set is a human donor who received a combined kidney and bone marrow transplant. Both conserved end residues are part of each CDR3. A D gene is named only where the DNA matches it firmly. Part of the rows lack a size; the others show once, few, many or a class for expanded clones.

clone_size	j_call	d_call	v_call	cdr3_nt	cdr3_aa
-	TRBJ2-5	-	TRBV15	TGTGCCACCAGCAGAGATCGGGGAGAGACCCAGTACTTC	CATSRDRGETQYF
-	TRBJ1-2	TRBD1	TRBV6-1	TGTGCCAGCGGTGATGAAACAGGGGGCTGGAGCTATGGCTACACCTTC	CASGDETGGWSYGYTF
-	TRBJ1-4	-	TRBV27	TGTGCCAGCAGCGACAGCCTAACTAATGAAAAACTGTTTTTT	CASSDSLTNEKLFF
-	TRBJ1-1	TRBD1	TRBV2	TGTGCCAGCAGTCCGAAGGGCAACAGGGGGAACACTGAAGCTTTCTTT	CASSPKGNRGNTEAFF
-	TRBJ2-1	TRBD2	TRBV27	TGTGCCAGCAGTTCGCTAACTAGCGGGAGGGCCAACAATGAGCAGTTCTTC	CASSSLTSGRANNEQFF
-	TRBJ1-1	-	TRBV4-1	TGCGCCAGCAGCCTCTCAGACACGAGGGCCGCTGAAGCTTTCTTT	CASSLSDTRAAEAFF
-	TRBJ1-4	-	TRBV7-2	TGTGCCAGCAGCTTAAGCTCGGAAAAACTGTTTTTT	CASSLSSEKLFF
-	TRBJ2-5	TRBD2	TRBV2	TGTGCCAGCAACTTAGCGGGGGATCTGGAGACCCAGTACTTC	CASNLAGDLETQYF
-	TRBJ2-1	-	TRBV5-6	TGTGCCAGCAGCTTTCAGGGGAAGGGGTACAATGAGCAGTTCTTC	CASSFQGKGYNEQFF
-	TRBJ2-7	TRBD2	TRBV7-2	TGTGCCAGCACCCCGCATTCCGGGGCTAGCGGAATCTACGAGCAGTACTTC	CASTPHSGASGIYEQYF
-	TRBJ1-1	-	TRBV9	TGTGCCAGCAGCGTAGATGGTGGCAGGGGTAGTACTGAAGCTTTCTTT	CASSVDGGRGSTEAFF
-	TRBJ2-1	-	TRBV30	TGTGCCTGGAGCCTAGCCCCGGGGTCCAATGAGCAGTTCTTC	CAWSLAPGSNEQFF
-	TRBJ1-1	-	TRBV6-5	TGTGCCAGCAGTTTTAGAGGAGAGAACACTGAAGCTTTCTTT	CASSFRGENTEAFF
-	TRBJ1-3	-	TRBV5-1	TGCGCCAGCAGCTTGGCAGGGGTCTCTGGAAACACCATATATTTT	CASSLAGVSGNTIYF
once	TRBJ2-7	TRBD1	TRBV6-1	TGTGCCAGCAACGTCCCGGGACAGGGCCACGAGCAGTACTTC	CASNVPGQGHEQYF
-	TRBJ1-5	TRBD1	TRBV19	TGTGCCAGTACCCCCGACAGGGGACAGCCCCAGCATTTT	CASTPDRGQPQHF
-	TRBJ2-7	TRBD1	TRBV4-1	TGCGCCAGCAGCCGGCCGGGGACAGGGGGCTACGAGCAGTACTTC	CASSRPGTGGYEQYF
-	TRBJ2-5	TRBD1	TRBV9	TGTGCCAGCAGCGTCGACCGAGGGGGCCGAGAGACCCAGTACTTC	CASSVDRGGRETQYF
-	TRBJ2-1	TRBD2	TRBV2	TGTGCCAGCAGTGATATCCCAGCGGGGATCTCCTACAATGAGCAGTTCTTC	CASSDIPAGISYNEQFF